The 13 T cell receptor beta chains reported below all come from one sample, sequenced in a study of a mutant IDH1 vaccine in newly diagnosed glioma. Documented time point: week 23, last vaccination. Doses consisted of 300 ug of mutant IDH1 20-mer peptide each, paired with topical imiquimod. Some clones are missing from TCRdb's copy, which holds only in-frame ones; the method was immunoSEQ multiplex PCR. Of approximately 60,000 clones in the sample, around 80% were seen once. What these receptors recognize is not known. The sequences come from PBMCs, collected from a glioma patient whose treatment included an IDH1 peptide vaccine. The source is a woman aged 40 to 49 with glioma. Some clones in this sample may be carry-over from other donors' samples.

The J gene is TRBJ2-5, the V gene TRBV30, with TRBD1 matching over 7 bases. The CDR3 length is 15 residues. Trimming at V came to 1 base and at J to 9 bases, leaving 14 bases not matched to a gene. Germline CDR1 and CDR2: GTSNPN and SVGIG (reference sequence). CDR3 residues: CAWSGHGTERTAQYF. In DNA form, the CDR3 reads TGTGCCTGGAGTGGCCACGGGACAGAGCGGACGGCCCAGTACTTC.

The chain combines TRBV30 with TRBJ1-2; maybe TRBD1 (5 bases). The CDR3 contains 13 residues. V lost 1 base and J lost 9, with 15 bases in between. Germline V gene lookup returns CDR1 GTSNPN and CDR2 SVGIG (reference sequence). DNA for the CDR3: TGTGCCTGGAGTGGGACATTGTTAAATCGCTACACCTTC. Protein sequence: CAWSGTLLNRYTF. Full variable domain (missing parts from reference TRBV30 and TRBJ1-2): SQTIHQWPATLVQPVGSPLSLECTVEGTSNPNLYWYRQAAGRGLQLLFYSVGIGQISSEVPQNLSASRPQDRQFILSSKKLLLSDSGFYLCAWSGTLLNRYTFGSGTRLTVV.

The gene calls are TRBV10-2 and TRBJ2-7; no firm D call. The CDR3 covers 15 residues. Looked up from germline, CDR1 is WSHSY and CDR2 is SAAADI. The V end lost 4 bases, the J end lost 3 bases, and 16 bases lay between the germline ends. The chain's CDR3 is CASSASRTSYYEQYF. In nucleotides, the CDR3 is TGCGCCAGCAGTGCCTCAAGGACCTCCTACTACGAGCAGTACTTC.

The CDR3 region is CAWSPPDGSTEAFF. CDR3 in DNA: TGTGCCTGGAGTCCCCCCGACGGGAGCACTGAAGCTTTCTTT. The chain carries TRBV30 and TRBJ1-1; D remains ambiguous. Germline assignment: CDR1 GTSNPN and CDR2 SVGIG (reference sequence). This CDR3 region has 14 residues. The V gene lost 2 bases and the J gene lost 4 bases, with 14 bases spanning the gap.

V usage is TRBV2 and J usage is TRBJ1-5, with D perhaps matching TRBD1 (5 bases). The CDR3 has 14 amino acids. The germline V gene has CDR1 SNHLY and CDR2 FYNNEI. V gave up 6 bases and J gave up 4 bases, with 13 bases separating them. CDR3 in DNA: TGTGCCAGCAGCGTCGGGCAGGGTAATCAGCCCCAGCATTTT. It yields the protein CASSVGQGNQPQHF.

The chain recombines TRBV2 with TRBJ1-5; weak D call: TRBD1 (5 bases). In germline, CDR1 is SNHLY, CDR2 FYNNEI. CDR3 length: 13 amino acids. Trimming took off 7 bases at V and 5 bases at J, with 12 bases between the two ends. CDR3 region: CASMGQDDQPQHF. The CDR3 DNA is TGTGCCAGCATGGGGCAGGACGATCAGCCCCAGCATTTT.

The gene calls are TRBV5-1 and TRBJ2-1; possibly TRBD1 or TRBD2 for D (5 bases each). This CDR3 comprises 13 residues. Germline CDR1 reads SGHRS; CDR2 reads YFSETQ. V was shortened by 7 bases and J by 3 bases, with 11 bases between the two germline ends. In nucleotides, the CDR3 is TGCGCCAGCGGACGGGACGGCTACAATGAGCAGTTCTTC. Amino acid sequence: CASGRDGYNEQFF.

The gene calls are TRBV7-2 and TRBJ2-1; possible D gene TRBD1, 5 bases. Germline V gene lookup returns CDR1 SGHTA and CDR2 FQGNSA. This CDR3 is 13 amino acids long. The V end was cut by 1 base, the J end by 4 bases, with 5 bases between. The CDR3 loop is CASSLGTYNEQFF. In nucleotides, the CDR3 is TGTGCCAGCAGCTTAGGGACATACAATGAGCAGTTCTTC.

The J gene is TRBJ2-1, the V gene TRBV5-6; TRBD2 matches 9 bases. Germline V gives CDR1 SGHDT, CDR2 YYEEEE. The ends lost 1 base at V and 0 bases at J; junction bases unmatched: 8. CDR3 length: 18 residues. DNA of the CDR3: TGTGCCAGCAGCTTGCTCCTAGCGGGGAGGAGCTCCTACAATGAGCAGTTCTTC. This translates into CASSLLLAGRSSYNEQFF.

As DNA, the CDR3 is TGTGCCAGCAGCGTAGAGGGCAGGGGGAATTCACCCCTCCACTTT. Its protein is CASSVEGRGNSPLHF. The gene calls are TRBV9 and TRBJ1-6; 7 bases are a match to TRBD1. CDR3 size: 15 residues. J gave up 7 bases and V 0 bases, and 4 bases lay outside the gene matches. Germline values: CDR1 SGDLS, CDR2 YYNGEE.

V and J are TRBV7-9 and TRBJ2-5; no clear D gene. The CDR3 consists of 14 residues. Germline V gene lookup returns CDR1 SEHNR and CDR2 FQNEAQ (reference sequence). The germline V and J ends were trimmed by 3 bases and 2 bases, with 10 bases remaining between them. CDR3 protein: CASSLFGVQETQYF. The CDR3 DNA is TGTGCCAGCAGCTTGTTCGGCGTTCAAGAGACCCAGTACTTC.

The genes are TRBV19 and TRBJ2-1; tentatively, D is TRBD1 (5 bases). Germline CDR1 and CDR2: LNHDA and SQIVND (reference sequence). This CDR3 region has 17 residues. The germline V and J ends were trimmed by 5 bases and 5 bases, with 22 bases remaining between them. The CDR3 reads CASSPLWKDTTDNEQFF. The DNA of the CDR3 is TGTGCCAGTAGTCCCCTCTGGAAGGACACCACCGACAATGAGCAGTTCTTC.

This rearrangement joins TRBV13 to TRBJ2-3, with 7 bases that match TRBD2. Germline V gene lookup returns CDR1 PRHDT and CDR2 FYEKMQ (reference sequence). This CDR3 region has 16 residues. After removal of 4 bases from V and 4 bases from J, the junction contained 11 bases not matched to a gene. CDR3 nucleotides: TGTGCCAGCAGCTCCCCCTCAGCGGGGTGGGCAGATACGCAGTATTTT. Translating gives CASSSPSAGWADTQYF.